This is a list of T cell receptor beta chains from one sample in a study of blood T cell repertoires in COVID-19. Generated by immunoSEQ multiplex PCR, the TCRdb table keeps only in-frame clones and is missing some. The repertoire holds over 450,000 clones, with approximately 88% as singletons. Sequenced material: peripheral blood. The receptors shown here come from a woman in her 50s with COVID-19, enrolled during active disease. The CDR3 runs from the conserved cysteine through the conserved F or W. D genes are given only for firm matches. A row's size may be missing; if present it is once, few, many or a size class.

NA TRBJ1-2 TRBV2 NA CASSVSGGYGYTF TGTGCCAGCAGTGTCTCAGGTGGCTATGGCTACACCTTC
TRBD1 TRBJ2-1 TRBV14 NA CASSRQGQQFF TGTGCCAGCAGTCGACAGGGACAGCAGTTCTTC
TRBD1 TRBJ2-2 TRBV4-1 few CASSLLPGQGSGELFF TGCGCCAGCAGCCTACTACCGGGACAGGGATCCGGGGAGCTGTTTTTT
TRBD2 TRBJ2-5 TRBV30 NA CACSAGGETQYF TGTGCCTGTAGTGCGGGGGGGGAGACCCAGTACTTC
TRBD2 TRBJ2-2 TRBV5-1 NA CASRLVLAGGYGELFF TGCGCCAGCCGCTTGGTACTAGCGGGGGGCTATGGGGAGCTGTTTTTT
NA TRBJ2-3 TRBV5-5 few CASRASLADTQYF TGTGCCAGCAGGGCTTCGCTGGCAGATACGCAGTATTTT
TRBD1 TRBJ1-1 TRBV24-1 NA CATSERGTGVGAFF TGTGCCACCAGTGAGCGCGGGACAGGGGTAGGAGCTTTCTTT
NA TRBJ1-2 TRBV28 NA CASEDSYYGYTF TGTGCCAGCGAAGACAGCTACTATGGCTACACCTTC
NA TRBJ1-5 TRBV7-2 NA CASSLAGDRYQPQHF TGTGCCAGCAGCTTAGCAGGGGATAGGTATCAGCCCCAGCATTTT
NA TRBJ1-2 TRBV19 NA CASSPSRLANYGYTF TGTGCCAGTAGTCCTAGCAGGTTAGCTAACTATGGCTACACCTTC
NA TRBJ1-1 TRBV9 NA CASSVLGTLNTEAFF TGTGCCAGCAGCGTACTAGGGACACTGAACACTGAAGCTTTCTTT
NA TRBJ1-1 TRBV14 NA CASSQVSGVEAFF TGTGCCAGCAGCCAAGTTTCCGGGGTTGAAGCTTTCTTT
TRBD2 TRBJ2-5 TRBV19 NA CASSPGTSGGALETQYF TGTGCCAGTAGTCCCGGGACTAGCGGGGGGGCGTTGGAGACCCAGTACTTC
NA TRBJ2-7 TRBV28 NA CASSFMGSYYEQYF TGTGCCAGCAGTTTCATGGGGAGTTACTACGAGCAGTACTTC
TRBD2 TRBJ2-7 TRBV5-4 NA CASSGLAGAATYEQYF TGTGCCAGCAGCGGACTAGCGGGGGCCGCTACCTACGAGCAGTACTTC
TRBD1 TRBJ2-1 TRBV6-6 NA CASSSKQGPRGEQFF TGTGCCAGCAGTTCGAAACAGGGGCCCCGAGGTGAGCAGTTCTTC
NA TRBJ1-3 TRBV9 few CASSIQGNTIYF TGTGCCAGCAGCATACAGGGAAACACCATATATTTT